This TCR beta chain was identified in a study of T cell responses to AZD1222 COVID-19 vaccine. Broader study findings: The peak T cell response came first, and repertoires were sampled only after it. Unmutated variant regions reportedly attract nearly half of all spike-specific TCRs.

V gave up 4 bases and J gave up 7 bases; unmatched junction bases: 12. Germline V gives CDR1 MDHEN, CDR2 SYDVKM. The CDR3 totals 15 residues. Sequencing used immunoSEQ multiplex PCR; TCRdb keeps in-frame clones, though not all of them. Found here are fewer than 150,000 clones, about 88% of them singletons; the top ten hold 8.5% to 10%. This clone was seen a handful of times. Antigen unknown. This sequence joins TRBV28 and TRBJ2-7; 8 bases agree with TRBD2. This TCR came from an adult in good health. The material was peripheral blood, obtained on day 0 of AZD1222 vaccination. CDR3: CASSSVTSGTLEQYF. The DNA for the CDR3 is TGTGCCAGCAGTTCCGTAACTAGCGGAACGCTAGAGCAGTACTTC.